These T cell receptor beta chains were read from a single sample in a study of blood T cell repertoires in COVID-19. Assay used: immunoSEQ multiplex PCR; TCRdb lists only in-frame clones, some missing. The data show over 9,500 clones, around 78% seen once. The material sequenced was peripheral blood. The source of these receptors is a human donor in a cohort sampled during active COVID-19. CDR3s include the opening cysteine and the closing phenylalanine or tryptophan. The order of the fields is J gene, V gene, D gene, clone size, CDR3 DNA, CDR3 protein. A D gene is named only where the DNA matches it firmly. Expanded clones get a size class; other rows say once, few or many, or leave the size out.

j_gene: TRBJ1-2; v_gene: TRBV5-1; d_gene: TRBD1; abundance: NA; CDR3nt: TGCGCCAGCAGCCTTGCCGGGGACAGGGAAAACTATGGCTACACCTTC; CDR3aa: CASSLAGDRENYGYTF
j_gene: TRBJ2-5; v_gene: TRBV5-4; d_gene: TRBD1; abundance: NA; CDR3nt: TGTGCCAGCAGCTTGCGGACAGGGAGGCAAGAGACCCAGTACTTC; CDR3aa: CASSLRTGRQETQYF
j_gene: TRBJ1-6; v_gene: TRBV27; d_gene: NA; abundance: once; CDR3nt: TGTGCCAGCAGTTCTCTCCACTCTGGACCCCTCCACTTT; CDR3aa: CASSSLHSGPLHF
j_gene: TRBJ1-4; v_gene: TRBV28; d_gene: NA; abundance: once; CDR3nt: TGTGCCAGCACCCCCCTGGGGGGTTCTAATGAAAAACTGTTTTTT; CDR3aa: CASTPLGGSNEKLFF
j_gene: TRBJ1-1; v_gene: TRBV11-1; d_gene: TRBD1; abundance: once; CDR3nt: TGTGCCAGCAGCTGGGACAGACAGAACACTGAAGCTTTCTTT; CDR3aa: CASSWDRQNTEAFF
j_gene: TRBJ1-1; v_gene: TRBV9; d_gene: NA; abundance: NA; CDR3nt: TGTGCCAGCAGCGTAACCTCACAGCCCCATGAAGCTTTCTTT; CDR3aa: CASSVTSQPHEAFF
j_gene: TRBJ2-7; v_gene: TRBV12-3/TRBV12-4; d_gene: NA; abundance: NA; CDR3nt: TGTGCCAGCAGTTTTACCGGGGCCTACGAGCAGTACTTC; CDR3aa: CASSFTGAYEQYF
j_gene: TRBJ2-7; v_gene: TRBV6-5; d_gene: TRBD2; abundance: NA; CDR3nt: TGTGCCAGCAGTTACTCCAAACTAGCGGGAGGGTACGAGCAGTACTTC; CDR3aa: CASSYSKLAGGYEQYF
j_gene: TRBJ1-1; v_gene: TRBV11-2; d_gene: NA; abundance: NA; CDR3nt: TGTGCCAGCGGCCCAAGTGGCTACACTGAAGCTTTCTTT; CDR3aa: CASGPSGYTEAFF
j_gene: TRBJ2-7; v_gene: TRBV9; d_gene: TRBD1; abundance: NA; CDR3nt: TGTGCCAGCAGCGTGGCCTCCGGGACAGGGGGCCTGGGCGAGCAGTACTTC; CDR3aa: CASSVASGTGGLGEQYF
j_gene: TRBJ1-2; v_gene: TRBV5-6; d_gene: TRBD1; abundance: NA; CDR3nt: TGTGCCAGCAGCTTGGGACAGGGGAAGCTATATGGCTACACCTTC; CDR3aa: CASSLGQGKLYGYTF
j_gene: TRBJ1-2; v_gene: TRBV19; d_gene: NA; abundance: NA; CDR3nt: TGTGCCCCGGAGGTGTTTTATGGCTACACCTTC; CDR3aa: CAPEVFYGYTF
j_gene: TRBJ1-2; v_gene: TRBV7-3; d_gene: TRBD1; abundance: few; CDR3nt: TGTGCCAGCAGCAACGACAGGGTCCCCTATGGCTACACCTTC; CDR3aa: CASSNDRVPYGYTF
j_gene: TRBJ2-7; v_gene: TRBV28; d_gene: TRBD1; abundance: NA; CDR3nt: TGTGCCAGCAGTTCGACGTTTATGGTGACAGGGGGCTTCTACGAGCAGTACTTC; CDR3aa: CASSSTFMVTGGFYEQYF
j_gene: TRBJ1-2; v_gene: TRBV4-3; d_gene: NA; abundance: NA; CDR3nt: TGCGCCAGCAGACCCGGTTCGGCTACCGCGGGGCCTGGCTACACCTTC; CDR3aa: CASRPGSATAGPGYTF
j_gene: TRBJ2-7; v_gene: TRBV6-5; d_gene: TRBD2; abundance: few; CDR3nt: TGTGCCAGTCTACTAGCGGGGGGGCCGTACGAGCAGTACTTC; CDR3aa: CASLLAGGPYEQYF
j_gene: TRBJ1-1; v_gene: TRBV5-1; d_gene: NA; abundance: NA; CDR3nt: TGCGCCAGCAGCCCAGAGTCGGGTAGGTCAGCTTTCTTT; CDR3aa: CASSPESGRSAFF
j_gene: TRBJ2-3; v_gene: TRBV11-2; d_gene: TRBD2; abundance: NA; CDR3nt: TGTGCCAGCAGCAGACGGACTAGCGGGGCCACCCCAGATACGCAGTATTTT; CDR3aa: CASSRRTSGATPDTQYF
j_gene: TRBJ1-6; v_gene: TRBV3-1/TRBV3-2; d_gene: TRBD1; abundance: NA; CDR3nt: TGTGCCAGCAGCCAATTCGGACAGGGGAATTCACCCCTCCACTTT; CDR3aa: CASSQFGQGNSPLHF
j_gene: TRBJ2-7; v_gene: TRBV27; d_gene: NA; abundance: NA; CDR3nt: TGTGCCAGCAGTTTATGGCCAGGGGCCTACGAGCAGTACTTC; CDR3aa: CASSLWPGAYEQYF
j_gene: TRBJ1-1; v_gene: TRBV5-4; d_gene: NA; abundance: NA; CDR3nt: TGTGCCAGCAGTTTCGCCCCCGTCCCAGGCACTGAAGCTTTCTTT; CDR3aa: CASSFAPVPGTEAFF
j_gene: TRBJ1-2; v_gene: TRBV6-2/TRBV6-3; d_gene: NA; abundance: NA; CDR3nt: TGTGCCAGCAGCCGCGGTACAGGGATTAATGGCTACACCTTC; CDR3aa: CASSRGTGINGYTF